This entry is about one T cell receptor beta chain. Methods used by the authors: For nucleated cells, counts were estimated from reference gene primer amplification. Some clones are missing from TCRdb's copy, which holds only in-frame ones; the method was immunoSEQ multiplex PCR. V, J and clone size were drawn from that table, and D and trimming were deduced from the DNA. The sample shows roughly 200,000 clones, about 86% of them seen only once. V gave up 6 bases and J gave up 7 bases, with 10 bases separating them. CDR1 SGHTA and CDR2 FQGTGA come from the germline V gene. The length of the CDR3 is 13 residues. This sample is part of a study of blood T cell repertoires in COVID-19.

Sequencing was performed on PBMCs or T cells enriched from blood (not recorded which). The V call is TRBV7-3, the J call TRBJ1-6, with D uncertain. This sequence originates from a middle-aged woman with acute COVID-19. DNA for the CDR3: TGTGCCAGCAGTTCTCTGGGCAATTCACCCCTCCACTTT. It codes for CASSSLGNSPLHF. The whole variable domain, filled in from reference TRBV7-3 and TRBJ1-6, reads GAGVSQTPSNKVTEKGKYVELRCDPISGHTALYWYRQSLGQGPEFLIYFQGTGAADDSGLPNDRFFAVRPEGSVSTLKIQRTERGDSAVYLCASSSLGNSPLHFGNGTRLTVT.